The rows below give T cell receptor beta chains drawn from one sample of a study of regulatory T cells in long-lasting Graves disease. One entry per CDR3 protein, called by TCRdb with MiXCR from the multiplex PCR reads. The table has 350,000 to 400,000 distinct CDR3 sequences, roughly 16% seen once; the top ten hold around 21%. The sample also formed part of further work on T cells in Graves' hyperthyroidism and ophthalmopathy.

The sample in question was peripheral blood mononuclear cells (PBMCs), obtained at new diagnosis, from a patient treated with antithyroid drugs. These receptors were collected from a woman between 18 and 29 years old with Graves disease. Each CDR3 is given without its conserved first and last residue. Clone size is given for some rows only: seen once, a few or many times, or a class if the clone is expanded.

size: few
V: TRBV10-3
CDR3: AIRGGSITEAF

size: many
V: TRBV7-2
CDR3: ASTRGATNEKLF

size: many
V: TRBV9
CDR3: ASSVGPGTSGAGDTQY

size: many
V: TRBV29-1
CDR3: SVSGLAGVTDTQY

size: many
V: TRBV2
CDR3: ASRMGQGQFNEQF

size: many
V: TRBV10-2
CDR3: ASSESKGFLFEQY

size: many
V: TRBV3-1
CDR3: ASSHGWGGADTQY

size: few
V: TRBV7-8
CDR3: ASSLSSGRAQETQY

size: many
V: TRBV7-2
CDR3: ASSLPGTEAF

size: many
V: TRBV28
CDR3: ASSFPRRLLHEQY

size: NA
V: TRBV29-1
CDR3: SVEVNHPTYEQY

size: many
V: TRBV12-3/TRBV12-4
CDR3: ASTRLFFRKGRRTEAF

size: many
V: TRBV27
CDR3: ASSSSGTGYEQY

size: many
V: TRBV30
CDR3: AWSSTGRSSYNSPLH

size: many
V: TRBV2
CDR3: ASRVGQARSDTQY

size: few
V: TRBV27
CDR3: ASSSRTGSSYNSPLH

size: many
V: TRBV2
CDR3: ASSEAHSRSEQY

size: many
V: TRBV5-4
CDR3: ASSFTGDNDPLH

size: many
V: TRBV2
CDR3: ASSPRGDSHTGELF

size: many
V: TRBV7-9
CDR3: ASSPPGQGVEQY

size: many
V: TRBV11-2
CDR3: ASSLVGGLGTEAF